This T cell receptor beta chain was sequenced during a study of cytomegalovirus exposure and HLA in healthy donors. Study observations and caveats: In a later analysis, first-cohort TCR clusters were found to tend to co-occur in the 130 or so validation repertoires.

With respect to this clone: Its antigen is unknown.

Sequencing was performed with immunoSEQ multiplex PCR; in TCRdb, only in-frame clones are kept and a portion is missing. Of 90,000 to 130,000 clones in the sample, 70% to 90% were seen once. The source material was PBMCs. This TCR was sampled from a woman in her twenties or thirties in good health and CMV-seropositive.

The CDR3 DNA reads as TGTGCCACCAGCAGAGAGGACAGGGGGCCGAATGAGCAGTTCTTC. Translation: CATSREDRGPNEQFF. This rearrangement joins TRBV15 to TRBJ2-1; TRBD1 matches at 11 bases. With 0 bases clipped from V and 7 bases from J, the junction kept 2 bases outside the gene matches. The germline V gene has CDR1 LNHNV and CDR2 YYDKDF (reference sequence). The CDR3 totals 15 residues.